A single sample gave rise to the 2 T cell receptor beta chains below, sequenced in a study of control samples from healthy donors and cancer patients. TCRdb's copy holds only in-frame clones and misses some; the assay was immunoSEQ multiplex PCR. The sample holds 150,000 or so clones; under 95% are singletons and the top ten take about 5.8%. The specimen was blood. Every receptor here comes from a man between 18 and 35 years old in good health.

The rearrangement uses TRBV25-1 and TRBJ1-4; 8 positions agree with TRBD1. The trim removed 1 base at V and 8 bases at J, leaving 9 bases unmatched. From germline, CDR1 is MGHDK and CDR2 SYGVNS. The CDR3 has 16 residues. This CDR3 is CASSESRWTGKEKLFF. The CDR3 nucleotides are TGTGCCAGCAGTGAATCACGATGGACAGGGAAGGAAAAACTGTTTTTT.

The V and J genes are TRBV19 and TRBJ2-7; no definite D call. The CDR3 sequence is 14 residues long. Germline V gives CDR1 LNHDA, CDR2 SQIVND (reference sequence). V lost 5 bases to trimming and J lost 3 bases, with 14 bases between them. CDR3 region: CASSASAAHYEQYF. The DNA for the CDR3 is TGTGCCAGTAGTGCATCAGCCGCGCACTACGAGCAGTACTTC. Supplemented by reference TRBV19 and TRBJ2-7, the full variable domain reads DGGITQSPKYLFRKEGQNVTLSCEQNLNHDAMYWYRQDPGQGLRLIYYSQIVNDFQKGDIAEGYSVSREKKESFPLTVTSAQKNPTAFYLCASSASAAHYEQYFGPGTRLTVT.